This entry describes one TCR beta chain. 60 Vbeta and 13 Jbeta primers were used in PCR. The table came from immunoSEQ multiplex PCR; TCRdb's copy has only in-frame clones and leaves some out. This sample lists approximately 58,000 clones; its ten largest clones have approximately 10%. This sample was included in a study of cytomegalovirus exposure and HLA in healthy donors. About the study: Earlier, approximately 180 million T cells were analyzed, and more than 100 million unique TCR beta sequences were found among them.

Germline values: CDR1 SGHVS, CDR2 FQNEAQ. The CDR3 length is 16 residues. Deletions cut 4 bases from V and 1 base from J, with 16 bases between. The specimen sequenced was PBMCs. This TCR derives from a woman between 50 and 59 years old in good health and CMV-seropositive. V usage is TRBV7-8 and J usage is TRBJ1-1; tentative D call: TRBD1 (5 bases). The CDR3 coding sequence is TGTGCCAGCAGCTCGAGATACGCGGGGCCGAACACTGAAGCTTTCTTT. Its protein is CASSSRYAGPNTEAFF.